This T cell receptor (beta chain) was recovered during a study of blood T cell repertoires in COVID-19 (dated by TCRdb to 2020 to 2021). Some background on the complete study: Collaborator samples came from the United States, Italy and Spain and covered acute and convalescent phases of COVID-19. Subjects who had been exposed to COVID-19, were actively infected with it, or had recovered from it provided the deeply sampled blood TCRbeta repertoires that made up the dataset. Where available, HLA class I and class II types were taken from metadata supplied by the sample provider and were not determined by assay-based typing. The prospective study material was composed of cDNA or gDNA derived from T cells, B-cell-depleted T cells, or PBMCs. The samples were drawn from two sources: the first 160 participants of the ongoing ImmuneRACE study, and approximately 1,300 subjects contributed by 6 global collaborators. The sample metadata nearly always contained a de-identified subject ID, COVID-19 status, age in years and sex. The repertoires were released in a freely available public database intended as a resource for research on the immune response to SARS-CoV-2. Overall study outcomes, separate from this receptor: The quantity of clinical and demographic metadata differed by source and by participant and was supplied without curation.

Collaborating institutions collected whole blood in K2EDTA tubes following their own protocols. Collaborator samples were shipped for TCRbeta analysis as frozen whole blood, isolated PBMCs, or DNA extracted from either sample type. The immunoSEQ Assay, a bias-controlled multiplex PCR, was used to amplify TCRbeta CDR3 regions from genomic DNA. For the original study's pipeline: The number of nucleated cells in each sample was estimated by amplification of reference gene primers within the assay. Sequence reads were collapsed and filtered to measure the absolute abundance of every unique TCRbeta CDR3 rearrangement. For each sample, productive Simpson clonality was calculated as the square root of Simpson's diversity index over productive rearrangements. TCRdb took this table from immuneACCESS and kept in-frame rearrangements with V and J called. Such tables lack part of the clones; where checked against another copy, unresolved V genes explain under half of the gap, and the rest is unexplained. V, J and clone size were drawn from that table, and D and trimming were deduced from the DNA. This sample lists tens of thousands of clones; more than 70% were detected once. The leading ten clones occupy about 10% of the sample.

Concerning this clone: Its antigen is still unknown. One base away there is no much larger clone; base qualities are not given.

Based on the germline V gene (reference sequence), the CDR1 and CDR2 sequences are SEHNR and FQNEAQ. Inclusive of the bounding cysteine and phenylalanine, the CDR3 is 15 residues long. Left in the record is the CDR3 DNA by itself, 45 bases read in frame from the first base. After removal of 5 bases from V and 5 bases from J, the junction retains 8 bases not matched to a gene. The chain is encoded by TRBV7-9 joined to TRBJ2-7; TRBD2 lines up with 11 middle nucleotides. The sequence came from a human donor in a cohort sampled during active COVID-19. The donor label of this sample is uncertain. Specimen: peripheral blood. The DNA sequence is TGTGCCAGCAGCCAGTCTGTGACTAGCGGGAACGAGCAGTACTTC. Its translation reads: CASSQSVTSGNEQYF.